This T cell receptor (beta chain) was captured in a study of CD8 T cells in Susac syndrome. The sequenced target, TCR beta, came from blood CD8+ and CD4+ T cells. Controls were drawn from healthy donors and were matched for age and sex. Negative isolation was applied to CD8+ and CD4+ T cells, and FACS enrichment was applied to TEMRA cells. Random hexamers were used to reverse transcribe roughly 0.45 to 1 ug of RNA. TCR beta CDR3 was amplified by immunoSEQ covering 54 Vbeta and 13 Jbeta. TCRdb independently ran MiXCR on the immunoSEQ multiplex PCR reads; one entry per CDR3 protein. This table holds about 210,000 distinct CDR3 sequences, 90% to 95% found once. Germline V gives CDR1 SGHNT, CDR2 YYREEE (reference sequence). This CDR3 has 14 amino acids. The V end lost 4 bases, the J end lost 0 bases, and 11 bases lay between the germline ends.

The chain couples TRBV5-4 to TRBJ2-7; D not certain. Material for sequencing was CD4+ T cells from PBMCs. The receptor comes from a human donor in good health. The CDR3 DNA is TGTGCCAGCAGCGTCTCCGACTCCTCCTACGAGCAGTACTTC. This codes for CASSVSDSSYEQYF.